The 19 T cell receptor beta chains given below trace back to one sample, sequenced in a study of post-analysis software for immune sequencing data. Study-level results: Roughly 5 TRBV segments, including TRBV5-6, TRBV5-1 and TRBV20-1, were more frequent in patients than controls.

Sequencing libraries made from TCR beta cDNA carried unique molecular identifiers. TCRdb reprocessed the PCR reads with MiXCR, giving one entry per CDR3 protein. The sample contains a few hundred thousand distinct CDR3 sequences, approximately 34% of which appear only once. These TCRs' antigens remain unknown. Sequencing used blood. Receptors were obtained from a girl aged 10 to 17 with multiple sclerosis.

The V gene is TRBV7-9, the J gene TRBJ2-1, with 8 nucleotides matching TRBD2. Germline V gene lookup returns CDR1 SEHNR and CDR2 FQNEAQ (reference sequence). This CDR3 spans 16 amino acids. Losses at the gene ends were 1 base for V and 8 bases for J; bases not matched to a gene: 10. CDR3 loop: CASSLGRAGVGDEQFF. CDR3 bases: TGTGCCAGCAGCTTAGGGCGAGCGGGAGTCGGCGATGAGCAGTTCTTC.

About this clonotype: A read error is possible here, since a much larger clone lies one base away. Since the CDR3 does not end with the conserved phenylalanine or tryptophan, this likely comes from a read error. The rearrangement links TRBV28 to TRBJ2-4; D is perhaps TRBD1 (5 bases). Germline CDR1 and CDR2: MDHEN and SYDVKM. Trimming removed 2 bases at V and 0 bases at J, with 11 bases between. This CDR3 comprises 16 residues. The CDR3 is CASSLMDKLAKNIQYY. The CDR3 coding sequence is TGTGCCAGCAGTTTAATGGACAAACTAGCCAAAAACATTCAGTACTAC.

Details on this clonotype: At one of its ends the junction is not consistent with the germline gene, which may arise from a read error. The chain has TRBV6-1 and TRBJ1-2; no clear D gene. Germline CDR1 reads MNHNS; CDR2 reads SASEGT. The CDR3 is 17 amino acids. DNA for the CDR3: TGTGCCGGCAGTGAAGAAGGGCTAGGGCAACTCAATCATGGCTACACCTTC. Amino acids: CAGSEEGLGQLNHGYTF.

This clonotype was detected ten times or more. J is TRBJ2-5 and V is TRBV11-2; TRBD2 matches 7 bases. The V segment lost 4 bases and the J segment 1 base; nucleotides outside the gene matches: 9. CDR1 and CDR2 (germline): SGHAT, FQNNGV. The CDR3 runs to 16 residues. This CDR3 reads CASSSPVLATQETQYF. The CDR3 nucleotides read TGTGCCAGCAGCTCCCCCGTACTAGCGACCCAAGAGACCCAGTACTTC.

The rearrangement uses TRBV28 and TRBJ2-3; 9 bases fit TRBD1. CDR3 size: 19 residues. Germline CDR1 and CDR2: MDHEN and SYDVKM. Unmatched junction bases numbered 18, after V lost 6 bases and J lost 2 bases. In DNA, the CDR3 is TGTGCCAGCAGGCCCGGGACAGGGAGAGAGGGGGTTTACACAGATACGCAGTATTTT. Residues: CASRPGTGREGVYTDTQYF.

This chain joins TRBV30 and TRBJ1-1, with a weak D call TRBD1 (6 bases). The germline V gene encodes CDR1 GTSNPN and CDR2 SVGIG (reference sequence). V gave up 2 bases and J gave up 0 bases, with 10 bases separating them. The CDR3 totals 14 residues. The CDR3 sequence: CAWSMGGLNTEAFF. The CDR3 DNA sequence: TGTGCCTGGAGTATGGGGGGCTTGAACACTGAAGCTTTCTTT.

Turning to this clonotype: A much larger clone lies one base from this, so it may be a read error. The chain has TRBV28 and TRBJ2-7; D unclear. Germline CDR1 and CDR2: MDHEN and SYDVKM. This CDR3 region has 13 residues. The CDR3 loop is CAGSLSGIYEQYF. DNA for the CDR3: TGTGCCGGCAGTCTTTCGGGCATCTACGAGCAGTACTTC.

This clonotype was counted between two and nine times. CDR3 loop: CSARDSGPKVNTGELFF. The CDR3 DNA reads as TGCAGTGCTAGAGATTCTGGCCCAAAAGTGAACACCGGGGAGCTGTTTTTT. This chain joins TRBV20-1 and TRBJ2-2; D uncertain. Trimming took 0 bases from V and 1 from J, leaving 15 bases between them. CDR1 is DFQATT and CDR2 is SNEGSKA in the germline V gene (reference sequence). The CDR3 runs 17 residues.

A word on this clonotype: Being one base from a much bigger clone, this may be a read error. The V and J genes are TRBV6-1 and TRBJ2-5; the D gene is possibly TRBD1 (6 bases). CDR1 is MNHNS and CDR2 is SASEGT in the germline V gene. The V end was cut by 1 base, the J end by 10 bases, with 16 bases between. The CDR3 contains 14 residues. CDR3 in amino acids: CASSEGTASGDQYF. Written as DNA, the CDR3 is TGTGCCAGCAGTGAAGGGACAGCCTCTGGGGACCAGTACTTC.

The chain carries TRBV4-2 and TRBJ1-5; D unclear. The CDR3 contains 15 residues. Germline V gives CDR1 LGHNA, CDR2 YNFKEQ. V was clipped by 0 bases and J by 4 bases, with 10 bases between them. The CDR3 loop reads CASSQEGTKNQPQHF. Written as DNA, the CDR3 is TGTGCCAGCAGCCAAGAGGGCACTAAAAATCAGCCCCAGCATTTT.

This clonotype was counted at least ten times. The V gene is TRBV7-3, the J gene TRBJ2-3, with 9 bases that match TRBD1. This CDR3 is built from 16 residues. Germline values: CDR1 SGHTA, CDR2 FQGTGA. V shed 6 bases and J 2 bases; nucleotides not matched to a gene: 9. The CDR3 sequence: CASSTGTGSYTDTQYF. For the CDR3, the DNA is TGTGCCAGCAGTACCGGGACAGGGTCGTACACAGATACGCAGTATTTT.

In this sample, this clonotype turned up many times. CDR3 amino acids: CASSPGVTTGTEAFF. The DNA of the CDR3 is TGCGCCAGCAGCCCTGGGGTGACAACAGGCACTGAAGCTTTCTTT. The chain links TRBV5-1 to TRBJ1-1; perhaps TRBD1 as D (5 bases). Germline V lookup: CDR1 SGHRS, CDR2 YFSETQ. Deletions cut 4 bases from V and 4 bases from J, with 17 bases between. CDR3 length: 15 amino acids.

V and J are TRBV29-1 and TRBJ1-4; 10 bases agree with TRBD1. V lost 2 bases and J lost 15; bases outside the gene matches: 9. This CDR3 region has 13 residues. The germline CDR1 and CDR2 sequences are SQVTM and ANQGSEA. The CDR3 DNA reads as TGCAGCGTTGAATCTGGACAGGGGGGACAGGTGTTTTTT. This sequence encodes CSVESGQGGQVFF.

This chain links TRBV5-5 with TRBJ2-7; weak D call: TRBD1 (5 bases). CDR3 length: 14 amino acids. Germline CDR1 SGHKS, CDR2 YYEKEE (reference sequence). The V gene lost 0 bases and the J gene lost 4 bases, with 11 bases spanning the gap. In nucleotides, the CDR3 is TGTGCCAGCAGCTTGGGAGACAGCTTATACGAGCAGTACTTC. Protein: CASSLGDSLYEQYF.

For this clonotype: This may be a read error, as it is one base from a much larger clone. V is TRBV20-1 and J is TRBJ1-5; possibly TRBD1 for D (6 bases). The germline V gene has CDR1 DFQATT and CDR2 SNEGSKA (reference sequence). This CDR3 is built from 15 residues. V was cut by 5 bases and J by 4 bases, with 18 bases left in between. The CDR3 reads CSAGASMDRNQPQHF. As DNA, the CDR3 is TGCAGTGCTGGAGCTTCAATGGACAGAAATCAGCCCCAGCATTTT.

The rearrangement joins TRBV7-2 to TRBJ2-2; TRBD1 matches 8 bases. The CDR3 covers 16 residues. From germline, CDR1 is SGHTA and CDR2 FQGNSA. J lost 6 bases, V lost 0 bases, and 6 bases had no gene match. The CDR3 DNA is TGTGCCAGCAGCTTAGCGAGGACAGGGTGGGCCGGGGAGCTGTTTTTT. It codes for CASSLARTGWAGELFF.

This clonotype was observed a few times. The chain joins TRBV4-1 to TRBJ1-5; weak D call: TRBD1 (5 bases). The CDR3 loop spans 14 amino acids. Trimming cost V 0 bases and J 2 bases, with 5 bases left between them. Germline CDR1 and CDR2: MGHRA and YSYEKL. Here the CDR3 reads CASSQETGNQPQHF. The CDR3 coding sequence is TGCGCCAGCAGCCAAGAGACAGGCAATCAGCCCCAGCATTTT.

This chain links TRBV10-3 with TRBJ2-1, with a tentative D call TRBD1 (6 bases). This CDR3 has 15 amino acids. The germline V gene encodes CDR1 ENHRY and CDR2 SYGVKD. V shed 3 bases and J shed 8 bases, with 17 bases lying between them. In DNA form, the CDR3 reads TGTGCCATCAGTGACCCCGTGGGCAGGGGAGATGAGCAGTTCTTC. Amino acids: CAISDPVGRGDEQFF.

This clonotype was counted ten times or more. The chain uses TRBV5-1 and TRBJ2-3; possibly TRBD2 for D (6 bases). Per germline, CDR1 SGHRS and CDR2 YFSETQ. V lost 0 bases, J lost 2 bases, and 10 bases lay in between. The CDR3 consists of 15 residues. CDR3 protein: CASSLAGSYTDTQYF. The CDR3 DNA follows: TGCGCCAGCAGCTTGGCCGGGAGTTACACAGATACGCAGTATTTT.